The 21 T cell receptor beta chains below were found in one sample sequenced in a study of T cell responses to AZD1222 COVID-19 vaccine. Sequencing used immunoSEQ multiplex PCR; TCRdb keeps in-frame clones, though not all of them. The table shows 100,000 to 150,000 clones, with nearly 90% occurring only once. This specimen was peripheral blood, taken on day 0 of AZD1222 vaccination. The receptor source for this set is an adult in good health.

This sequence joins TRBV11-2 and TRBJ1-5; 9 positions agree with TRBD1. The CDR3 is 15 amino acids. Germline lookup yields CDR1 SGHAT and CDR2 FQNNGV. Unmatched junction bases numbered 4, after V lost 4 bases and J lost 3 bases. CDR3 nucleotide sequence: TGTGCCAGCAGCTCGGACAGGGGTCTCAATCAGCCCCAGCATTTT. This sequence encodes CASSSDRGLNQPQHF.

The rearrangement joins TRBV4-2 to TRBJ2-2; possibly TRBD1 for D (5 bases). The V end was cut by 0 bases, the J end by 5 bases, with 13 bases between. In germline, CDR1 is LGHNA, CDR2 YNFKEQ. The CDR3 is made up of 16 amino acids. CDR3 in amino acids: CASSQDVQGTTGELFF. The CDR3 bases are TGTGCCAGCAGCCAAGATGTTCAGGGTACAACCGGGGAGCTGTTTTTT.

The chain has TRBV12-5 and TRBJ2-5, with a possible D match to TRBD2 (5 bases). The CDR3 totals 15 residues. Germline CDR1 LGHNT, CDR2 FRNRAP. V was clipped by 3 bases and J by 2 bases, with 13 bases between them. CDR3 loop: CASGLGGPGQETQYF. CDR3 DNA sequence: TGTGCTAGTGGTTTAGGCGGGCCCGGACAAGAGACCCAGTACTTC.

CDR3 residues: CASSMVLSRYEQYF. CDR3 bases: TGTGCCAGTAGTATGGTCCTATCCAGGTACGAGCAGTACTTC. The chain has TRBV19 and TRBJ2-7; D gene ambiguous. CDR1 LNHDA and CDR2 SQIVND come from the germline V gene (reference sequence). The CDR3 sequence is 14 residues long. V shed 3 bases and J shed 4 bases, with 13 bases lying between them.

V and J are TRBV5-1 and TRBJ2-2, with D perhaps TRBD2 (5 bases). The germline CDR1 and CDR2 sequences are SGHRS and YFSETQ. This CDR3 spans 13 amino acids. V was shortened by 4 bases and J by 6 bases, with 10 bases between the two germline ends. CDR3 sequence: CASSIRLSGELFF. DNA for the CDR3: TGCGCCAGCAGCATAAGACTATCCGGGGAGCTGTTTTTT.

This clone was detected once. The rearrangement links TRBV19 to TRBJ1-1; the match to TRBD1 covers 7 bases. The germline gives CDR1 LNHDA, CDR2 SQIVND (reference sequence). The CDR3 totals 12 residues. V gave up 8 bases and J gave up 7 bases; unmatched junction bases: 7. The CDR3 nucleotides are TGTGCCAGTCAACAGGGGTGGTATGAAGCTTTCTTT. Translating gives CASQQGWYEAFF.

This chain connects TRBV15 to TRBJ1-2; maybe TRBD1 (5 bases). V lost 0 bases and J lost 7, with 12 bases in between. The germline gives CDR1 LNHNV, CDR2 YYDKDF (reference sequence). CDR3 length: 14 residues. In nucleotides, the CDR3 is TGTGCCACCAGCAGAGATTGGGGCAGGGCTGGCTACACCTTC. This gives the protein CATSRDWGRAGYTF.

This CDR3 is CATSRVTQNEQFF. CDR3 DNA: TGTGCCACCAGCAGAGTGACGCAGAATGAGCAGTTCTTC. The J gene is TRBJ2-1, the V gene TRBV15; D gene unclear. V was pared by 1 base and J by 7 bases, with 8 bases between. Germline-derived CDR1 and CDR2 are LNHNV and YYDKDF (reference sequence). This CDR3 is built from 13 residues. The full variable domain, its missing parts supplied by reference TRBV15 and TRBJ2-1, is DAMVIQNPRYQVTQFGKPVTLSCSQTLNHNVMYWYQQKSSQAPKLLFHYYDKDFNNEADTPDNFQSRRPNTSFCFLDIRSPGLGDTAMYLCATSRVTQNEQFFGPGTRLTVL.

The chain carries TRBV11-2 and TRBJ1-6, with D unclear. Trimming cost V 3 bases and J 11 bases, with 8 bases left between them. Germline-derived CDR1 and CDR2 are SGHAT and FQNNGV. The CDR3 is 12 amino acids. The CDR3 DNA sequence: TGTGCCAGCAGCTTGATTTCCCCACCCCTCCACTTT. It codes for CASSLISPPLHF.

The chain couples TRBV5-1 to TRBJ1-2; TRBD1 agrees at 7 bases. This CDR3 contains 16 residues. J lost 7 bases, V lost 4 bases, and 16 bases had no gene match. Germline V lookup: CDR1 SGHRS, CDR2 YFSETQ. CDR3 loop: CASSRGQATSGSGYTF. DNA for the CDR3: TGCGCCAGCAGCCGAGGACAGGCCACCTCGGGAAGTGGCTACACCTTC. The whole variable domain, filled in from reference TRBV5-1 and TRBJ1-2, reads KAGVTQTPRYLIKTRGQQVTLSCSPISGHRSVSWYQQTPGQGLQFLFEYFSETQRNKGNFPGRFSGRQFSNSRSEMNVSTLELGDSALYLCASSRGQATSGSGYTFGSGTRLTVV.

V is TRBV3-1 (or the pseudogene TRBV3-2) and J is TRBJ2-2; tentatively, D is TRBD2 (6 bases). The CDR3 is made up of 16 amino acids. The V end was cut by 4 bases, the J end by 0 bases, with 12 bases between. The germline CDR1 and CDR2 sequences are LGHDT and YNNKEL (reference sequence). In DNA, the CDR3 is TGTGCCAGCAGCCGCGCGGGGCCGGCGAACACCGGGGAGCTGTTTTTT. This codes for CASSRAGPANTGELFF.

This clone was observed a few times. The chain is built from TRBV27 and TRBJ1-6; D remains unclear. The CDR3 is 15 residues long. The V end was cut by 2 bases, the J end by 3 bases, with 8 bases between. The germline gives CDR1 MNHEY, CDR2 SMNVEV (reference sequence). DNA for the CDR3: TGTGCCAGCAGTTTAAGTGCGGGCTATAATTCACCCCTCCACTTT. This sequence encodes CASSLSAGYNSPLHF.

The chain recombines TRBV12-3 or TRBV12-4 with TRBJ2-5, with unresolved D. V was pared by 5 bases and J by 7 bases, with 8 bases between. The CDR3 has 11 amino acids. The CDR3: CASSVGGTQYF. The CDR3 DNA is TGTGCCAGCAGTGTGGGCGGGACCCAGTACTTC.

The chain has TRBV7-9 and TRBJ2-7; 7 bases match TRBD1. Germline V lookup: CDR1 SEHNR, CDR2 FQNEAQ (reference sequence). The CDR3 runs to 14 residues. Losses at the gene ends were 2 bases for V and 0 bases for J; bases not matched to a gene: 1. CDR3 amino acids: CASSLSGGSYEQYF. CDR3 bases: TGTGCCAGCAGCTTATCAGGGGGCTCCTACGAGCAGTACTTC.

The chain joins TRBV18 to TRBJ2-5, with 10 nucleotides matching TRBD2. The J segment lost 1 base and the V segment lost 3 bases, leaving 8 bases of the junction unmatched. The CDR3 extends over 17 amino acids. Germline V gives CDR1 KGHSH, CDR2 LQKENI. The CDR3 protein is CASSPLSGRGPQETQYF. CDR3 in DNA: TGTGCCAGCTCACCCTTAAGCGGGAGGGGTCCCCAAGAGACCCAGTACTTC.

The chain links TRBV2 to TRBJ2-3, with 16 bases matching TRBD2. The CDR3 contains 18 residues. The V gene's germline CDR1 is SNHLY and CDR2 FYNNEI. The ends lost 6 bases at V and 5 bases at J; junction bases unmatched: 11. Here the CDR3 DNA reads TGTGCCAGCAGAACCGGGACTAGCGGGGGGGCCGTTGGAGATACGCAGTATTTT. It codes for CASRTGTSGGAVGDTQYF.

The chain is built from TRBV10-1 and TRBJ2-3; D possibly corresponds to TRBD1 (5 bases). Germline CDR1 WNHNN, CDR2 SYGVQD (reference sequence). The CDR3 has 12 residues. V lost 10 bases to trimming and J lost 4 bases, with 12 bases between them. CDR3 coding DNA: TGCGCCACCTCGAAGGGGTCAGATACGCAGTATTTT. This sequence encodes CATSKGSDTQYF.

In its sample, this clone was seen a few times. The V and J genes are TRBV3-1 (or the pseudogene TRBV3-2) and TRBJ1-3; 7 bases fit TRBD1. After removal of 4 bases from V and 0 bases from J, the junction contained 3 bases not matched to a gene. Germline V lookup: CDR1 LGHDT, CDR2 YNNKEL (reference sequence). This CDR3 is built from 15 residues. CDR3 loop: CASSPDRVSGNTIYF. CDR3 DNA: TGTGCCAGCAGCCCCGACAGGGTCTCTGGAAACACCATATATTTT.

The genes are TRBV5-1 and TRBJ2-7, with D tentatively TRBD1 (5 bases). The V end was cut by 1 base, the J end by 5 bases, with 16 bases between. This CDR3 has 15 amino acids. The germline gives CDR1 SGHRS, CDR2 YFSETQ. The DNA for the CDR3 is TGCGCCAGCAGCTTGACAGGCCCCAGGCTTGACGAGCAGTACTTC. Its translation: CASSLTGPRLDEQYF. Filled out from reference TRBV5-1 and TRBJ2-7, the complete variable domain reads KAGVTQTPRYLIKTRGQQVTLSCSPISGHRSVSWYQQTPGQGLQFLFEYFSETQRNKGNFPGRFSGRQFSNSRSEMNVSTLELGDSALYLCASSLTGPRLDEQYFGPGTRLTVT.

The CDR3 spells CSARGREGTEAFF. The CDR3 nucleotides are TGCAGCGCGCGGGGCAGGGAGGGCACTGAAGCTTTCTTT. The V gene is TRBV29-1, the J gene TRBJ1-1, with a possible D match to TRBD1 (5 bases). V was clipped by 7 bases and J by 4 bases, with 16 bases between them. From germline, CDR1 is SQVTM and CDR2 ANQGSEA. This CDR3 comprises 13 residues.

The gene calls are TRBV30 and TRBJ2-3; D is perhaps TRBD2 (7 bases). This CDR3 contains 15 residues. The V gene's germline CDR1 is GTSNPN and CDR2 SVGIG (reference sequence). V lost 5 bases and J lost 2, with 17 bases in between. The CDR3 reads CAWGEGGHPTDTQYF. The CDR3 DNA follows: TGTGCCTGGGGGGAGGGGGGCCACCCCACAGATACGCAGTATTTT.